This paragraph reports one T cell receptor (beta chain). Its antigen remains unknown. PCR involved 60 Vbeta and 13 Jbeta primers. This table comes from immunoSEQ multiplex PCR, and its TCRdb copy is limited to in-frame clones, with some not included. The profile shows approximately 150,000 clones, over 80% of them singletons. The sample comes from a study of cytomegalovirus exposure and HLA in healthy donors. Donors in the study were healthy people who gave bone marrow. Study-wide findings and caveats: It was only CMV serostatus that was available as immune exposure information. Accurate prediction of HLA-A and HLA-B alleles (for most subjects) was reportedly achieved from TCR beta sequences. Researchers catalogued over 150 TCR beta chains as cytomegalovirus-associated.

The CDR3 covers 15 residues. Germline V gene sequence: CDR1 KGHSH, CDR2 LQKENI. V lost 6 bases, J lost 2 bases, and 10 bases stayed unmatched. The TCR sequence derives from a human donor in good health. Sequencing used PBMCs. The chain is built from TRBV18 and TRBJ2-7; 7 nucleotides align to TRBD1. CDR3 in amino acids: CASSPNRGDPYEQYF. The CDR3 nucleotides read TGTGCCAGCTCGCCTAACAGGGGTGATCCCTACGAGCAGTACTTC.